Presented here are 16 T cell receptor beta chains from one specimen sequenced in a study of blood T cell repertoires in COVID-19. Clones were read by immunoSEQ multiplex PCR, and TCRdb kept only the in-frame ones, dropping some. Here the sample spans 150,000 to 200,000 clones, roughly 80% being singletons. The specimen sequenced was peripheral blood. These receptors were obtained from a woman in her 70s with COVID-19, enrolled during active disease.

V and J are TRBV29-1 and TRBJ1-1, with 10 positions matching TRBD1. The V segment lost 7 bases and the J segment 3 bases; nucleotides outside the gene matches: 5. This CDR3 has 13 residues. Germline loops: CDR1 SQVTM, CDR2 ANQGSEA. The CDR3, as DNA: TGCAGCGCCCGGACAGGGGGAGACACTGAAGCTTTCTTT. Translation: CSARTGGDTEAFF.

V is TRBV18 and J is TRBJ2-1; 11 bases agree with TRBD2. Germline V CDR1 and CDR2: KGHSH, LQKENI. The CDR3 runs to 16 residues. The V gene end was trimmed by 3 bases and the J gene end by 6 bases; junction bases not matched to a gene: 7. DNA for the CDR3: TGTGCCAGCTCACCCCAAACTAGCGGGAGATCCAATGAGCAGTTCTTC. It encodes CASSPQTSGRSNEQFF.

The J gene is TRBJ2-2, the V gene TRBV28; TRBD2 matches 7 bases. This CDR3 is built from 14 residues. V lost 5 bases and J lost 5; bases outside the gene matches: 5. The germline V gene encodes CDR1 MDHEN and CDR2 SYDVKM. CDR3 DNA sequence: TGTGCCAGCAGTAGGGAGGGGCGGACCGGGGAGCTGTTTTTT. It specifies CASSREGRTGELFF.

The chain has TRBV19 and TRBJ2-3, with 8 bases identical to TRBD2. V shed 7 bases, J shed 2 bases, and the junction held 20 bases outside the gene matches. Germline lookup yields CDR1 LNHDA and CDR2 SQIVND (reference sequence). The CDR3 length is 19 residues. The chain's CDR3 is CASKRTSGTIYSATDTQYF. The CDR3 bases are TGTGCCAGTAAGCGAACTAGCGGAACCATATATTCCGCCACAGATACGCAGTATTTT.

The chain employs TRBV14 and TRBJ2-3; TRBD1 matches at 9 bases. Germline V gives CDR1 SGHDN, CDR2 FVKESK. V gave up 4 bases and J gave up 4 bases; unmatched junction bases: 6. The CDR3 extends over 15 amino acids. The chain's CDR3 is CASSLYGQGPDTQYF. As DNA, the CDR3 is TGTGCCAGCAGCCTTTACGGACAGGGGCCAGATACGCAGTATTTT.

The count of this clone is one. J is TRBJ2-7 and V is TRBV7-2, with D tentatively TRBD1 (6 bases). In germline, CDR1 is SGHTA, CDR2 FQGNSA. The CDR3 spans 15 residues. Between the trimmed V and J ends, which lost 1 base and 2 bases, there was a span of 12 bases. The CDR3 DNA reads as TGTGCCAGCAGCTTAGATGGCAGGGGAGCCTACGAGCAGTACTTC. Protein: CASSLDGRGAYEQYF.

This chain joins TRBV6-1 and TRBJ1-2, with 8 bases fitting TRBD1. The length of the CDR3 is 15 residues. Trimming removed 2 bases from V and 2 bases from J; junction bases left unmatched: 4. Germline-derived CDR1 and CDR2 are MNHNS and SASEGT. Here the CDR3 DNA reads TGTGCCAGCAGTGAACCCAGGACAGGGAACTATGGCTACACCTTC. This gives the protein CASSEPRTGNYGYTF.

The CDR3 bases are TGCGCCAGCAGCCAAGCAGGCTATGGCTACACCTTC. Its protein is CASSQAGYGYTF. The V call is TRBV4-1, the J call TRBJ1-2, with D unclear. The CDR3 contains 12 residues. Germline-derived CDR1 and CDR2 are MGHRA and YSYEKL. Deletions cut 1 base from V and 4 bases from J, with 4 bases between.

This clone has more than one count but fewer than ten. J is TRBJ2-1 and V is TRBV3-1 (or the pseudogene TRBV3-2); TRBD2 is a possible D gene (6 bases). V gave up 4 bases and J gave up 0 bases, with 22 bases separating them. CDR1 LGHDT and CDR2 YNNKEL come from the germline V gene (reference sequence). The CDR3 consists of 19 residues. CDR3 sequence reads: CASSPVGSWAGSSYNEQFF. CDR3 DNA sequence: TGTGCCAGCAGCCCAGTCGGAAGTTGGGCGGGGAGCTCCTACAATGAGCAGTTCTTC.

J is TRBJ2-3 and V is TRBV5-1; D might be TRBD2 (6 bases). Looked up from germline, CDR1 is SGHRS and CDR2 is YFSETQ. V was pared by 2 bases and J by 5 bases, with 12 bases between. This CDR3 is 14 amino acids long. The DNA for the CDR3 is TGCGCCAGCAGCTTAGGGGCGGGATTAGATACGCAGTATTTT. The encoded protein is CASSLGAGLDTQYF.

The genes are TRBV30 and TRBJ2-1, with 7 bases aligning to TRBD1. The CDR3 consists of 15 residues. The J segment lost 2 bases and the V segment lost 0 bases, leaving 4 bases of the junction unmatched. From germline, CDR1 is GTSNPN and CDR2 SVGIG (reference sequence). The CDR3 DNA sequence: TGTGCCTGGAGTGTAAACGGACAGGCCTACAATGAGCAGTTCTTC. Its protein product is CAWSVNGQAYNEQFF.

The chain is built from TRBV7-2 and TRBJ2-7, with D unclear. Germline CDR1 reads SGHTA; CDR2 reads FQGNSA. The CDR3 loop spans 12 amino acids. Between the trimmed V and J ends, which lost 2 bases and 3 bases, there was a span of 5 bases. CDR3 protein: CASSLNNYEQYF. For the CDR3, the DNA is TGTGCCAGCAGCTTAAACAACTACGAGCAGTACTTC.

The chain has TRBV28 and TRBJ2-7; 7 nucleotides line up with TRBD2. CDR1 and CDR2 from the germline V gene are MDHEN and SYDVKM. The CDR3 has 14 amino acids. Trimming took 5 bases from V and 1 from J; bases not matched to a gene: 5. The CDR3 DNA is TGTGCCAGCAGTCGGAGCGGGACGTCCTACGAGCAGTACTTC. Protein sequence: CASSRSGTSYEQYF.

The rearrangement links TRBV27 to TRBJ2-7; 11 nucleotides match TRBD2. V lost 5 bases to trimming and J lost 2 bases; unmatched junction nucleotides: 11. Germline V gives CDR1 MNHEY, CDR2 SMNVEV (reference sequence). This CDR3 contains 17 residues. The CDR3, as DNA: TGTGCCAGCAGTCCCTTCAACCTAGCGGGAGGTGCCTACGAGCAGTACTTC. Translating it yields CASSPFNLAGGAYEQYF.

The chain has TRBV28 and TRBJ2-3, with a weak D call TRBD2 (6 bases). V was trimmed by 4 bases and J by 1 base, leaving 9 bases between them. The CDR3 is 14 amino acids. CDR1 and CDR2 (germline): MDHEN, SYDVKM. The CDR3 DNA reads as TGTGCCAGCAGTTGGGGGGTCGGCACAGATACGCAGTATTTT. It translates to CASSWGVGTDTQYF.

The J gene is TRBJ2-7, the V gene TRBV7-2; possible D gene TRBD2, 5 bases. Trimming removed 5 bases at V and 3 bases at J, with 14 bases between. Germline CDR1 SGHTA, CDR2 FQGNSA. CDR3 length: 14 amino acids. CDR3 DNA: TGTGCCAGCAGCCTGAACTCTGAGGGCTACGAGCAGTACTTC. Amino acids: CASSLNSEGYEQYF.